The source of this TCR beta chain is a study of CD8 T cells in ankylosing spondylitis. General observations from the study: Enrichment of disease-linked clones was reportedly significant in matched ankylosing spondylitis synovial fluid. Reactive arthritis synovial fluid and blood previously showed some of these motif variants.

About this clonotype: Its antigen is not identified.

The ends were cut back, 6 bases at V and 4 bases at J, with 21 bases in the middle. Germline assignment: CDR1 MNHNS and CDR2 SASEGT. The CDR3 is 16 residues long. Quantitative 5'-RACE with molecular barcodes generated TCR beta libraries. TCRdb used MiXCR to reprocess the 5' RACE reads, holding one entry per CDR3 protein. The table has about 250,000 distinct CDR3 sequences, 30% to 35% seen once. The V and J genes are TRBV6-1 and TRBJ2-5; D possibly matches TRBD1 or TRBD2 (5 bases each). The source material was blood, either unsorted or a sorted T cell fraction (not recorded which). The source is a male donor with ankylosing spondylitis or in good health (not recorded which). CDR3 amino acids: CASRRVWTTGTETQYF. For the CDR3, the DNA is TGTGCCAGCAGAAGAGTCTGGACCACCGGGACAGAGACCCAGTACTTC.